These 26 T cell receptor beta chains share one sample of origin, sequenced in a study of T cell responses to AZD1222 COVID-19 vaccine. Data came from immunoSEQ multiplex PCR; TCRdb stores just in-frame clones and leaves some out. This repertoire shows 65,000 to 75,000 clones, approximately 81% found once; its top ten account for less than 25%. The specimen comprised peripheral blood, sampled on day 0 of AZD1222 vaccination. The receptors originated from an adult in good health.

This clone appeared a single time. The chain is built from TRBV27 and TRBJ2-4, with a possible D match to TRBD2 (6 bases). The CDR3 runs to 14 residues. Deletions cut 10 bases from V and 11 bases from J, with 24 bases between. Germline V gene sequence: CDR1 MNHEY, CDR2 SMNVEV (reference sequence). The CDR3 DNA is TGTGCCACGGGGGTAGGGGCTCACCCAGCCGTTCAGTACTTC. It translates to CATGVGAHPAVQYF.

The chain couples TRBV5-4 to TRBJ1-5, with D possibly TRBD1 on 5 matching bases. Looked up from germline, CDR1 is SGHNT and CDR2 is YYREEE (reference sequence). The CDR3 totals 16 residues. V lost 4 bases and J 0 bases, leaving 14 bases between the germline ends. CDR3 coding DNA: TGTGCCAGCAGCGCCCAGGGTATGGGTAGCAATCAGCCCCAGCATTTT. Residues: CASSAQGMGSNQPQHF.

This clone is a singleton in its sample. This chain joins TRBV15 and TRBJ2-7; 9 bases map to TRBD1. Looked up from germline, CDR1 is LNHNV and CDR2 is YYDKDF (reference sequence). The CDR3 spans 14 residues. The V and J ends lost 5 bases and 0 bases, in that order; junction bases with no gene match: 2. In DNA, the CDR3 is TGTGCCACCAGCGGGACAGGGACCTCCTACGAGCAGTACTTC. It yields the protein CATSGTGTSYEQYF.

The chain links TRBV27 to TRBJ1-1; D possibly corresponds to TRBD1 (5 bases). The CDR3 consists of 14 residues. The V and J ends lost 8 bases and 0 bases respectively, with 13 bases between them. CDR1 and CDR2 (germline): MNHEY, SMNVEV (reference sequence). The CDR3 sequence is CASQIDRMNTEAFF. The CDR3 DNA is TGTGCCAGCCAAATCGACAGAATGAACACTGAAGCTTTCTTT.

This CDR3 reads CASSYSGSGTYEQYF. The CDR3 coding sequence is TGTGCCAGCAGTTACTCGGGAAGTGGAACCTACGAGCAGTACTTC. The chain uses TRBV6-5 and TRBJ2-7; D not resolved. CDR3 length: 15 residues. Germline V lookup: CDR1 MNHEY, CDR2 SVGAGI. Trimming pared 0 bases from V and 2 bases from J, leaving 11 bases between.

The CDR3 nucleotides read TGTGCCAGCAGCTTACAGGGGGCGTCTAACTATGGCTACACCTTC. It translates to CASSLQGASNYGYTF. The chain employs TRBV7-9 and TRBJ1-2; 8 bases agree with TRBD1. J lost 0 bases, V lost 2 bases, and 2 bases had no gene match. The CDR3 runs 15 residues. Germline V gene lookup returns CDR1 SEHNR and CDR2 FQNEAQ (reference sequence).

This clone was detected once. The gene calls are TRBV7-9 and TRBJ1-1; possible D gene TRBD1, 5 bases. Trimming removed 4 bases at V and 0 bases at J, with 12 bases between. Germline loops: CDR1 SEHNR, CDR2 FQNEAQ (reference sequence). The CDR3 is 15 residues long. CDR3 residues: CASSSRDYLNTEAFF. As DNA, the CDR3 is TGTGCCAGCAGCTCCAGGGATTACCTGAACACTGAAGCTTTCTTT.

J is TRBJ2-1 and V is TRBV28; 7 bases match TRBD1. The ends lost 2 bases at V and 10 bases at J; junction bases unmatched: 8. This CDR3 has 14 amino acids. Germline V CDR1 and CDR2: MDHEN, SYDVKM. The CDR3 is CASSLIPGGSEQFF. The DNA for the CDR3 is TGTGCCAGCAGTTTAATTCCAGGGGGAAGCGAGCAGTTCTTC.

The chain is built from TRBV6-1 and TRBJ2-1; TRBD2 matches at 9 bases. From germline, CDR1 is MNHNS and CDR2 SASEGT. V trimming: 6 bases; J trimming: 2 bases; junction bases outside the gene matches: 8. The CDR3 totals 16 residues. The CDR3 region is CASREPTSGPYNEQFF. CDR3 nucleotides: TGTGCCAGCAGGGAACCGACTAGCGGACCCTACAATGAGCAGTTCTTC.

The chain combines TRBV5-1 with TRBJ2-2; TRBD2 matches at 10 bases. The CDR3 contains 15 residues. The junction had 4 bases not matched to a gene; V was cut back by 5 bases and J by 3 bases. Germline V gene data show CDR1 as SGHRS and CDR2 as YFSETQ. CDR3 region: CASSSGTSDTGELFF. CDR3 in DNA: TGCGCCAGCAGTTCCGGGACTAGCGACACCGGGGAGCTGTTTTTT.

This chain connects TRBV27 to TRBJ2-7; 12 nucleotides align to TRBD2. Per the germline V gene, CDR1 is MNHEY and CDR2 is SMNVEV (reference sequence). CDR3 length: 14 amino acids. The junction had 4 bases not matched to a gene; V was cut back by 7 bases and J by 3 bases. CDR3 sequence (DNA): TGTGCCAGCACCTTGACTAGCGGGGGCTACGAGCAGTACTTC. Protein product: CASTLTSGGYEQYF.

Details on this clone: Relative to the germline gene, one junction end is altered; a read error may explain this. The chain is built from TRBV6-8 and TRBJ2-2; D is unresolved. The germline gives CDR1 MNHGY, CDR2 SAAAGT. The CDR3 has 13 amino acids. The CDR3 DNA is TGTGCTAGCAGCTTTCTGACCGTCGGGGAGCTGTTTTTT. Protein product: CASSFLTVGELFF.

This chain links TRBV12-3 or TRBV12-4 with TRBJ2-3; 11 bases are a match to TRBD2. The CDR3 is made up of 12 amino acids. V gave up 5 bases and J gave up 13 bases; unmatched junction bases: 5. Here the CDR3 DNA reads TGTGCCAGCAGTCCGACTAGCGGGACAGAGTATTTT. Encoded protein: CASSPTSGTEYF.

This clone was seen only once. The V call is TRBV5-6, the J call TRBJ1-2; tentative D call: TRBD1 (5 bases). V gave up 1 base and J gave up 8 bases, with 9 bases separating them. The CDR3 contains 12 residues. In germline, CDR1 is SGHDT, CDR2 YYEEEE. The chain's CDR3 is CASSLSWGGYTF. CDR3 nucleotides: TGTGCCAGCAGCTTGTCCTGGGGGGGCTACACCTTC.

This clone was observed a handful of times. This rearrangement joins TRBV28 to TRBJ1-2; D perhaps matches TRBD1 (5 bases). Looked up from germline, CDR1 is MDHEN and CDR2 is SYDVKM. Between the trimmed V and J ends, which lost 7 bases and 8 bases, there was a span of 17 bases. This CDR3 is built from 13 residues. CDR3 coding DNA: TGTGCCAGCACTGGACAACTGGGTGGGGGCTACACCTTC. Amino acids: CASTGQLGGGYTF.

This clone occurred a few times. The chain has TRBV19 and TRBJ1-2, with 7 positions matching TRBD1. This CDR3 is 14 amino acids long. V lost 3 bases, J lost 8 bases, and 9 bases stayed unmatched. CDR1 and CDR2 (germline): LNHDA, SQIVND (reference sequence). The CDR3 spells CASSIMEGASGYTF. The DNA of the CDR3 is TGTGCCAGTAGTATTATGGAGGGGGCAAGCGGCTACACCTTC.

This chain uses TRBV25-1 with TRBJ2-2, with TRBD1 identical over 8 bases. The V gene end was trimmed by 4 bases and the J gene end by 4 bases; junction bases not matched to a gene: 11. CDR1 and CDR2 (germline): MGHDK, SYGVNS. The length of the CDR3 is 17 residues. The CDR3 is CASSVGHQGASTGELFF. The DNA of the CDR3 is TGTGCCAGCAGTGTCGGGCACCAGGGGGCTAGCACCGGGGAGCTGTTTTTT.

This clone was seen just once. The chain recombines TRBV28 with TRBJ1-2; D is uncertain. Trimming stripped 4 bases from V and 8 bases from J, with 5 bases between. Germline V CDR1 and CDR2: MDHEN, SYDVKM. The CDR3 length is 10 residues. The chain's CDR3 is CASSSTGYTF. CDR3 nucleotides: TGTGCCAGCAGTTCTACCGGCTACACCTTC.

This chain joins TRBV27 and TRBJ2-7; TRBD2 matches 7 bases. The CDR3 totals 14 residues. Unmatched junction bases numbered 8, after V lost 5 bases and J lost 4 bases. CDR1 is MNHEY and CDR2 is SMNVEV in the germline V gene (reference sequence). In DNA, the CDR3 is TGTGCCAGCAGTCCCTCGTTGGGGGGGTACGAGCAGTACTTC. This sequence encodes CASSPSLGGYEQYF.

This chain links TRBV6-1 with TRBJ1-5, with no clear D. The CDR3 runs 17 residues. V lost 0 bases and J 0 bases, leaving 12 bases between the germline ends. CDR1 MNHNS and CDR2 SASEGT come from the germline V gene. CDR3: CASSEAPSKNSNQPQHF. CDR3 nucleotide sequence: TGTGCCAGCAGTGAAGCGCCGTCAAAAAATAGCAATCAGCCCCAGCATTTT.

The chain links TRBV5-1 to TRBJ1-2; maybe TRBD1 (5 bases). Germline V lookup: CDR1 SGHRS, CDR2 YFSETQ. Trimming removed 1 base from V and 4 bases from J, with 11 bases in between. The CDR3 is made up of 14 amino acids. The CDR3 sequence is CASSLTQGTYGYTF. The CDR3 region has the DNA TGCGCCAGCAGCTTGACGCAGGGTACCTATGGCTACACCTTC.

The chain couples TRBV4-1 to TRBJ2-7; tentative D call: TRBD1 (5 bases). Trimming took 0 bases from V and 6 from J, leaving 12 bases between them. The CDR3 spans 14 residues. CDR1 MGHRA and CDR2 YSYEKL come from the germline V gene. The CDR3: CASSQEVRAVEQYF. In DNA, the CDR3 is TGCGCCAGCAGCCAAGAAGTCAGGGCGGTCGAGCAGTACTTC.

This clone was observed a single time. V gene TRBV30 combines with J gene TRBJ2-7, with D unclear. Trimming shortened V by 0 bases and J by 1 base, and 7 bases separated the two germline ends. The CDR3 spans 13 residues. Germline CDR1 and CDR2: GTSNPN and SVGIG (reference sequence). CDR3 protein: CAWSVGRSYEQYF. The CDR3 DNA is TGTGCCTGGAGTGTAGGCCGTTCCTACGAGCAGTACTTC.

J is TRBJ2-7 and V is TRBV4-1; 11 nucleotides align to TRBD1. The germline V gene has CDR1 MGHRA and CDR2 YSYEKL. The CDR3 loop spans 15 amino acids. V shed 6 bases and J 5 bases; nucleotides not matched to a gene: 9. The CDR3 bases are TGCGCCAGCAGTCCCCTGGACAGGGGGCTGGACGAGCAGTACTTC. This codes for CASSPLDRGLDEQYF.

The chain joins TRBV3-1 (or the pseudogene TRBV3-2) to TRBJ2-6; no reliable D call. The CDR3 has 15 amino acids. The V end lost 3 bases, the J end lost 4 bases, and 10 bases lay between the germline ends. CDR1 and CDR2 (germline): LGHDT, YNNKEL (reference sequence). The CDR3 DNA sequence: TGTGCCAGCAGCCATCGGGCAGCCGGGGCCAACGTCCTGACTTTC. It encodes CASSHRAAGANVLTF.

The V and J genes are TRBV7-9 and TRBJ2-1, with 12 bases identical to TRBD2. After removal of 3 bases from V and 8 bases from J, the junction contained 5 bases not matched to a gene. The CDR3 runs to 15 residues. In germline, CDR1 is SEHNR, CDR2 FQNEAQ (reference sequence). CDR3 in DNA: TGTGCCAGCAGCTTGGCTAGCGGGAGGGCCGATGAGCAGTTCTTC. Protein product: CASSLASGRADEQFF. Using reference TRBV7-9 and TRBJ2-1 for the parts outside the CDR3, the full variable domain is DTGVSQNPRHKITKRGQNVTFRCDPISEHNRLYWYRQTLGQGPEFLTYFQNEAQLEKSRLLSDRFSAERPKGSFSTLEIQRTEQGDSAMYLCASSLASGRADEQFFGPGTRLTVL.